One sample yielded the 25 T cell receptor beta chains listed below, sequenced in a study of PD-1 blockade in classical Hodgkin lymphoma. All the patients suffered relapse after autologous stem cell transplantation, and brentuximab vedotin exposure differed. Assay used: immunoSEQ multiplex PCR; TCRdb lists only in-frame clones, some missing. The sample lists some 31,000 clones, roughly two thirds occurring once. This specimen was peripheral blood mononuclear cells (PBMCs), taken before the second cycle of nivolumab. The origin of the receptors is a human donor with classical Hodgkin lymphoma.

This clone was seen once. The genes are TRBV19 and TRBJ1-5; TRBD1 matches at 8 bases. Losses at the gene ends were 4 bases for V and 2 bases for J; bases not matched to a gene: 13. CDR1 and CDR2 (germline): LNHDA, SQIVND (reference sequence). The CDR3 spans 18 residues. The CDR3 loop reads CASSTVPGQVRGNQPQHF. The CDR3 DNA follows: TGTGCCAGTAGTACCGTCCCGGGACAGGTAAGGGGCAATCAGCCCCAGCATTTT. The whole variable domain, filled in from reference TRBV19 and TRBJ1-5, reads DGGITQSPKYLFRKEGQNVTLSCEQNLNHDAMYWYRQDPGQGLRLIYYSQIVNDFQKGDIAEGYSVSREKKESFPLTVTSAQKNPTAFYLCASSTVPGQVRGNQPQHFGDGTRLSIL.

This clone appeared a few times. A read error may produce the germline difference seen at one junction end. Other DNA sequences in the sample encode the same CDR3. The CDR3 spells CASRLDGGANQPQHF. In nucleotides, the CDR3 is TGCGCCAGCAGGTTGGATGGGGGGGCAAATCAGCCCCAGCATTTT. V gene TRBV5-1 combines with J gene TRBJ1-5; possible D gene TRBD1, 6 bases. This CDR3 contains 15 residues. Germline CDR1 reads SGHRS; CDR2 reads YFSETQ. The whole variable domain, remainder taken from reference TRBV5-1 and TRBJ1-5, is KAGVTQTPRYLIKTRGQQVTLSCSPISGHRSVSWYQQTPGQGLQFLFEYFSETQRNKGNFPGRFSGRQFSNSRSEMNVSTLELGDSALYLCASRLDGGANQPQHFGDGTRLSIL.

The chain links TRBV11-2 to TRBJ2-7; 11 nucleotides match TRBD2. Germline V CDR1 and CDR2: SGHAT, FQNNGV. Trimming at V came to 6 bases and at J to 3 bases, leaving 10 bases not matched to a gene. CDR3 length equals 16 residues. The chain's CDR3 is CASSPTSGVYIYEQYF. The CDR3, as DNA: TGTGCCAGCAGTCCGACTAGCGGGGTTTACATCTACGAGCAGTACTTC.

The rearrangement links TRBV6-5 to TRBJ2-7; tentative D call: TRBD1 (5 bases). In germline, CDR1 is MNHEY, CDR2 SVGAGI. The CDR3 has 14 amino acids. The V and J ends lost 0 bases and 5 bases respectively, with 11 bases between them. The CDR3 protein is CASSYSSGWNEQYF. CDR3 in DNA: TGTGCCAGCAGTTACTCGTCAGGGTGGAACGAGCAGTACTTC.

The chain employs TRBV6-1 and TRBJ2-1; TRBD2 aligns across 12 bases. Per germline, CDR1 MNHNS and CDR2 SASEGT. V gave up 7 bases and J gave up 7 bases; unmatched junction bases: 8. The CDR3 is 15 residues long. The CDR3 is CASTRLAGEPNEQFF. The CDR3 bases are TGTGCCAGCACCCGACTAGCGGGGGAACCAAATGAGCAGTTCTTC.

The chain has TRBV27 and TRBJ1-1, with D tentatively TRBD1 (5 bases). Germline CDR1 reads MNHEY; CDR2 reads SMNVEV (reference sequence). The CDR3 contains 13 residues. V gave up 4 bases and J gave up 1 base, with 7 bases separating them. The CDR3 region is CASSSRANTEAFF. Here the CDR3 DNA reads TGTGCCAGCAGTTCCAGGGCGAACACTGAAGCTTTCTTT.

J is TRBJ2-2 and V is TRBV19; D might be TRBD1 (5 bases). CDR1 and CDR2 (germline): LNHDA, SQIVND (reference sequence). The CDR3 is 14 residues long. V gave up 9 bases and J gave up 2 bases, with 13 bases separating them. CDR3 protein: CASCRQFNTGELFF. As DNA, the CDR3 is TGTGCCAGCTGTCGACAGTTTAACACCGGGGAGCTGTTTTTT.

This clone was counted a single time. The V and J genes are TRBV6-1 and TRBJ1-5, with no clear D. The CDR3 spans 11 residues. V was trimmed by 3 bases and J by 10 bases, leaving 7 bases between them. Looked up from germline, CDR1 is MNHNS and CDR2 is SASEGT. CDR3 nucleotides: TGTGCCAGCAGTGATTTGGACCCCCAGCATTTT. It yields the protein CASSDLDPQHF.

This rearrangement joins TRBV27 to TRBJ1-1; D is ambiguous. The CDR3 is made up of 15 amino acids. V shed 0 bases and J shed 7 bases, with 15 bases lying between them. Germline V CDR1 and CDR2: MNHEY, SMNVEV (reference sequence). CDR3 sequence reads: CASSLSIVGRGEAFF. The CDR3 DNA reads as TGTGCCAGCAGTTTATCTATAGTCGGTCGGGGTGAAGCTTTCTTT.

J is TRBJ1-1 and V is TRBV11-3; D is uncertain. The germline gives CDR1 SGHNT, CDR2 YENEEA. V shed 5 bases and J shed 0 bases, with 16 bases lying between them. The CDR3 contains 16 residues. The CDR3: CASSEPDGDMNTEAFF. The CDR3 coding sequence is TGTGCCAGCAGCGAGCCAGATGGCGACATGAACACTGAAGCTTTCTTT.

V gene TRBV30 combines with J gene TRBJ2-1; TRBD1 aligns across 7 bases. Losses at the gene ends were 3 bases for V and 5 bases for J; bases not matched to a gene: 7. Germline CDR1 is GTSNPN and CDR2 is SVGIG (reference sequence). This CDR3 spans 14 amino acids. Written as DNA, the CDR3 is TGTGCCTGGAGGACAGGGCAGACCAACAATGAGCAGTTCTTC. Amino acid sequence: CAWRTGQTNNEQFF.

This clone is a singleton in its sample. The chain couples TRBV20-1 to TRBJ2-1, with D possibly matching TRBD2 (5 bases). From germline, CDR1 is DFQATT and CDR2 SNEGSKA (reference sequence). V gave up 2 bases and J gave up 13 bases, with 9 bases separating them. CDR3 length equals 10 residues. The CDR3, as DNA: TGCAGTGCTAGACTAGCAAGTCAGTTCTTC. It yields the protein CSARLASQFF.

This sequence joins TRBV7-2 and TRBJ2-5; 9 bases line up with TRBD2. The length of the CDR3 is 18 residues. The V gene end was trimmed by 3 bases and the J gene end by 4 bases; junction bases not matched to a gene: 15. Germline V gene lookup returns CDR1 SGHTA and CDR2 FQGNSA. CDR3 sequence (DNA): TGTGCCAGCAGCTTGGCGGGGCGCCGGACTAGCGATAGAGAGACCCAGTACTTC. Protein product: CASSLAGRRTSDRETQYF.

The chain combines TRBV2 with TRBJ1-2, with 7 bases fitting TRBD1. Germline-derived CDR1 and CDR2 are SNHLY and FYNNEI. The V and J ends lost 2 bases and 5 bases, in that order; junction bases with no gene match: 5. This CDR3 spans 14 amino acids. The CDR3 DNA follows: TGTGCCAGCAGTGAAACGACAGGGCGGTATGGCTACACCTTC. Translating gives CASSETTGRYGYTF.

This clone counts as medium-sized (0.01 to 0.1%). The V gene is TRBV2, the J gene TRBJ1-6; D remains unclear. Trimming left V 2 bases short and J 7 bases short, with 12 bases between. The germline CDR1 and CDR2 sequences are SNHLY and FYNNEI. This CDR3 spans 15 amino acids. The CDR3 sequence: CASSEYGRWNSPLHF. CDR3 DNA: TGTGCCAGCAGTGAATATGGCAGGTGGAATTCACCCCTCCACTTT. The full variable domain, its missing parts supplied by reference TRBV2 and TRBJ1-6, is EPEVTQTPSHQVTQMGQEVILRCVPISNHLYFYWYRQILGQKVEFLVSFYNNEISEKSEIFDDQFSVERPDGSNFTLKIRSTKLEDSAMYFCASSEYGRWNSPLHFGNGTRLTVT.

Relative to its sample, this clone is medium-sized (0.01 to 0.1%). The chain carries TRBV5-1 and TRBJ2-5; perhaps D is TRBD1 or TRBD2 (5 bases each). The germline V gene has CDR1 SGHRS and CDR2 YFSETQ. Trimming removed 4 bases from V and 5 bases from J, with 15 bases in between. The CDR3 loop spans 14 amino acids. CDR3 DNA: TGCGCCAGCAGCCTCAACAAAGGGGAGGAGACCCAGTACTTC. Protein sequence: CASSLNKGEETQYF.

The CDR3 nucleotides read TGCGCCAGCAGTGAGTCGGGACAGGAGTACAATGAGCAGTTCTTC. Residues: CASSESGQEYNEQFF. V usage is TRBV10-1 and J usage is TRBJ2-1; 8 bases are a match to TRBD1. Per the germline V gene, CDR1 is WNHNN and CDR2 is SYGVQD (reference sequence). This CDR3 is built from 15 residues. J lost 4 bases, V lost 0 bases, and 2 bases had no gene match.

The genes are TRBV30 and TRBJ2-5; D may be TRBD1 (5 bases). The V gene lost 1 base and the J gene lost 3 bases, with 18 bases spanning the gap. The CDR3 runs 16 residues. Germline loops: CDR1 GTSNPN, CDR2 SVGIG (reference sequence). The CDR3 DNA follows: TGTGCCTGGAGTGCTCACCCCGACTGGGGCGAAGAGACCCAGTACTTC. Amino acid sequence: CAWSAHPDWGEETQYF.

The J gene is TRBJ1-5, the V gene TRBV5-1; D not resolved. The length of the CDR3 is 15 residues. Germline CDR1 reads SGHRS; CDR2 reads YFSETQ. V was shortened by 0 bases and J by 0 bases, with 7 bases between the two germline ends. This CDR3 reads CASSLGGYSNQPQHF. The CDR3, as DNA: TGCGCCAGCAGCTTGGGAGGATATAGCAATCAGCCCCAGCATTTT. Looking up the rest from reference TRBV5-1 and TRBJ1-5 gives the full variable domain: KAGVTQTPRYLIKTRGQQVTLSCSPISGHRSVSWYQQTPGQGLQFLFEYFSETQRNKGNFPGRFSGRQFSNSRSEMNVSTLELGDSALYLCASSLGGYSNQPQHFGDGTRLSIL.

This chain joins TRBV15 and TRBJ2-3, with TRBD2 matching 11 bases. There are 20 residues in the CDR3. The V gene end was trimmed by 0 bases and the J gene end by 0 bases; junction bases not matched to a gene: 11. Germline CDR1 LNHNV, CDR2 YYDKDF (reference sequence). The CDR3 loop is CATSRDPSGGPTTSTDTQYF. For the CDR3, the DNA is TGTGCCACCAGCAGAGACCCTAGCGGGGGGCCCACTACTAGCACAGATACGCAGTATTTT.

In its sample, this clone ranks as medium-sized. Other DNA sequences in this specimen translate into the identical CDR3. The chain combines TRBV2 with TRBJ1-1; no firm D call. This CDR3 is built from 13 residues. Per the germline V gene, CDR1 is SNHLY and CDR2 is FYNNEI. Trimming stripped 8 bases from V and 1 base from J, with 11 bases between. Here the CDR3 reads CASRTDPNTEAFF. CDR3 nucleotides: TGTGCCAGCCGCACTGACCCGAACACTGAAGCTTTCTTT. Together with reference TRBV2 and TRBJ1-1, the CDR3 gives the full variable domain: EPEVTQTPSHQVTQMGQEVILRCVPISNHLYFYWYRQILGQKVEFLVSFYNNEISEKSEIFDDQFSVERPDGSNFTLKIRSTKLEDSAMYFCASRTDPNTEAFFGQGTRLTVV.

The CDR3 DNA follows: TGTGCCAGCAGCTTTTTGGCGGGGGGGACCCAAGAGACCCAGTACTTC. Its translation: CASSFLAGGTQETQYF. This chain joins TRBV5-6 and TRBJ2-5, with TRBD2 matching over 9 bases. Germline lookup yields CDR1 SGHDT and CDR2 YYEEEE. The CDR3 covers 16 residues. With 2 bases clipped from V and 1 base from J, the junction kept 6 bases outside the gene matches.

The rearrangement links TRBV29-1 to TRBJ2-3, with TRBD1 identical over 11 bases. The V and J ends lost 8 bases and 2 bases, in that order; junction bases with no gene match: 9. CDR3 length equals 15 residues. Germline values: CDR1 SQVTM, CDR2 ANQGSEA. The CDR3 DNA reads as TGCAGCTCCACCGGGACAGGGGGTAACACAGATACGCAGTATTTT. Translated: CSSTGTGGNTDTQYF.

The chain recombines TRBV5-8 with TRBJ2-3; D is perhaps TRBD2 (6 bases). Germline values: CDR1 SGHTS, CDR2 YDEGEE. V lost 0 bases, J lost 2 bases, and 19 bases lay in between. This CDR3 spans 18 amino acids. The CDR3 region is CASSLARVAVAYTDTQYF. The DNA of the CDR3 is TGTGCCAGCAGCTTGGCCAGGGTAGCGGTGGCGTACACAGATACGCAGTATTTT.

This chain links TRBV5-8 with TRBJ2-3; D unclear. Trimming cost V 1 base and J 3 bases, with 6 bases left between them. Germline CDR1 reads SGHTS; CDR2 reads YDEGEE. The CDR3 totals 13 residues. The chain's CDR3 is CASSLKGTDTQYF. CDR3 sequence (DNA): TGTGCCAGCAGCTTGAAGGGAACAGATACGCAGTATTTT.